This T cell receptor beta chain was identified in a study of T cell responses to AZD1222 COVID-19 vaccine. With respect to this clone: What it recognizes is unknown.

Generated by immunoSEQ multiplex PCR, the TCRdb table keeps only in-frame clones and is missing some. The data show some 130,000 clones, approximately 90% seen once. Regarding the study as a whole: Regions 160-218 and 743-854 held dominance among vaccine-associated CD4 TCRs, which spanned spike.

CDR3 size: 15 residues. Trimming took 5 bases from V and 1 from J, leaving 14 bases between them. From germline, CDR1 is LNHDA and CDR2 SQIVND (reference sequence). The sample here was peripheral blood, taken on day 0 of AZD1222 vaccination. This chain connects TRBV19 to TRBJ1-1; D gene ambiguous. The source is an adult in good health. CDR3 residues: CASSSPRKPNTEAFF. CDR3 bases: TGTGCCAGTAGTTCCCCGAGAAAACCGAACACTGAAGCTTTCTTT.